Listed below are T cell receptor beta chains from one sample, sequenced in a study of blood T cell repertoires in COVID-19. This table comes from immunoSEQ multiplex PCR, and its TCRdb copy is limited to in-frame clones, with some not included. The table records 45,000 or so clones, approximately 77% of them present only once. The sequenced material came from peripheral blood. Source of these receptors: a woman aged 70-85 years with acute or convalescent COVID-19. CDR3s leave out the opening cysteine and the closing phenylalanine or tryptophan. The order of the fields is V gene, CDR3 length, D gene, J gene, CDR3 protein. D genes are given only for firm matches.

V: TRBV29-1; length: 11; D: TRBD1; J: TRBJ1-5; CDR3: SVRTGNNQPQH
V: TRBV11-3; length: 10; D: .; J: TRBJ1-1; CDR3: ASSLDSPEAF
V: TRBV6-1; length: 12; D: .; J: TRBJ1-6; CDR3: ASSDRVKDSPLH
V: TRBV20-1; length: 11; D: TRBD1; J: TRBJ1-6; CDR3: SASPGQGSPLH
V: TRBV6-6; length: 13; D: .; J: TRBJ1-6; CDR3: ASSYQASDNSPLH
V: TRBV5-1; length: 13; D: TRBD1; J: TRBJ2-2; CDR3: ASSSGQRNTGELF
V: TRBV4-2; length: 16; D: .; J: TRBJ1-5; CDR3: ASSQEAGRTLSNQPQH
V: TRBV5-1; length: 12; D: TRBD1; J: TRBJ1-5; CDR3: ASSWTGEAQPQH
V: TRBV6-5; length: 14; D: TRBD2; J: TRBJ2-1; CDR3: ASSYDTALADNEQF
V: TRBV18; length: 11; D: TRBD1; J: TRBJ1-1; CDR3: ASSPTGGTEAF
V: TRBV18; length: 12; D: TRBD1; J: TRBJ1-5; CDR3: ASSQQGAYQPQH
V: TRBV24-1; length: 14; D: .; J: TRBJ2-3; CDR3: ATSDSPEEGRDTQY
V: TRBV25-1; length: 14; D: TRBD1; J: TRBJ2-1; CDR3: ASSAPTGGFDNEQF
V: TRBV19; length: 13; D: TRBD1; J: TRBJ1-1; CDR3: ASSPYRGTNTEAF
V: TRBV23-1; length: 12; D: .; J: TRBJ1-6; CDR3: ASTRGANNSPLH
V: TRBV5-1; length: 14; D: TRBD1; J: TRBJ2-5; CDR3: ASSLVGTGVQETQY
V: TRBV29-1; length: 11; D: TRBD2; J: TRBJ2-7; CDR3: SVESGRGNEQY
V: TRBV9; length: 12; D: TRBD1; J: TRBJ2-2; CDR3: ASSRGQITGELF
V: TRBV4-2; length: 13; D: TRBD2; J: TRBJ2-7; CDR3: ASSQDLGLAEGRY
V: TRBV12-3/TRBV12-4; length: 11; D: .; J: TRBJ2-1; CDR3: ASSFGSHNEQF
V: TRBV28; length: 13; D: TRBD1; J: TRBJ2-2; CDR3: ASRETGFDTGELF
V: TRBV5-1; length: 13; D: .; J: TRBJ2-7; CDR3: ASSLATTSHKREY
V: TRBV11-2; length: 14; D: .; J: TRBJ1-6; CDR3: ASRTRVGILNSPLH
V: TRBV5-1; length: 13; D: .; J: TRBJ2-7; CDR3: ASSRNSLGSYEQY
V: TRBV2; length: 12; D: TRBD2; J: TRBJ2-7; CDR3: ASSSGLAAYEQY
V: TRBV28; length: 15; D: TRBD2; J: TRBJ2-1; CDR3: ASSLRVGAGGPREQF
V: TRBV6-5; length: 12; D: TRBD1; J: TRBJ2-1; CDR3: ASSLDRGQNEQF
V: TRBV28; length: 11; D: .; J: TRBJ2-1; CDR3: ASSLSGRREQF
V: TRBV18; length: 10; D: .; J: TRBJ1-4; CDR3: ASSPPSEKLF
V: TRBV19; length: 13; D: TRBD1; J: TRBJ2-3; CDR3: ASTLGQGAADTQY
V: TRBV21-1; length: 18; D: .; J: TRBJ2-1; CDR3: ASSKVSGAGSGLFYNEQF
V: TRBV3-1/TRBV3-2; length: 10; D: .; J: TRBJ2-2; CDR3: ASSRTPGELF
V: TRBV7-9; length: 11; D: .; J: TRBJ2-3; CDR3: ASSLLSTDTQY
V: TRBV6-2/TRBV6-3; length: 15; D: TRBD2; J: TRBJ2-1; CDR3: ASSYSSASGEGDEQF
V: TRBV18; length: 14; D: TRBD2; J: TRBJ2-1; CDR3: ASSHNSGSSYNEQF
V: TRBV18; length: 12; D: .; J: TRBJ2-3; CDR3: ASSPPNPGGTQY
V: TRBV5-4; length: 11; D: .; J: TRBJ1-1; CDR3: ASILDRNTEAF
V: TRBV27; length: 14; D: .; J: TRBJ2-6; CDR3: ASSSLASPGANVLT
V: TRBV29-1; length: 10; D: .; J: TRBJ1-2; CDR3: SVAWGVGGYT
V: TRBV5-4; length: 13; D: TRBD1; J: TRBJ2-7; CDR3: ASSPGTGSVNEQY
V: TRBV15; length: 15; D: TRBD2; J: TRBJ2-1; CDR3: ATSRGSITSGINEQF
V: TRBV5-1; length: 12; D: .; J: TRBJ1-1; CDR3: ASSGAGGNTEAF
V: TRBV28; length: 15; D: TRBD2; J: TRBJ2-3; CDR3: ASSLLTSGIARDTQY
V: TRBV6-6; length: 14; D: TRBD1; J: TRBJ1-2; CDR3: ASSYTRQGPNYGYT
V: TRBV7-8; length: 15; D: TRBD2; J: TRBJ2-5; CDR3: ASSLGTSGKTQETQY